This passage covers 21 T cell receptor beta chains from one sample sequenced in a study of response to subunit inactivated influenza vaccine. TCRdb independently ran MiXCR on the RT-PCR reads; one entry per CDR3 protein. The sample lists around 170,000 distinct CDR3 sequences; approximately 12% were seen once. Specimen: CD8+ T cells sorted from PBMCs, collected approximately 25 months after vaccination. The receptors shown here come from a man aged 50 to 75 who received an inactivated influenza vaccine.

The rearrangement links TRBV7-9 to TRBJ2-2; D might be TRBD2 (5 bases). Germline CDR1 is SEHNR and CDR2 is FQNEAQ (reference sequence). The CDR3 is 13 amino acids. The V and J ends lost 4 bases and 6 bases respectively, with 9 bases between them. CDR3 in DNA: TGTGCCAGCAGCTCGGACTTACCCGGGGAGCTGTTTTTT. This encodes CASSSDLPGELFF.

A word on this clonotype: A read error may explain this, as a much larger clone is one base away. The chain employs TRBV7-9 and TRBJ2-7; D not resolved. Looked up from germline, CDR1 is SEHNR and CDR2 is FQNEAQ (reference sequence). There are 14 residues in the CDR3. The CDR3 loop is CASSLAGRSYAQYF. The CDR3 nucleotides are TGTGCCAGCAGCTTAGCTGGCAGATCCTACGCGCAGTACTTC.

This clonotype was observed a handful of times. The CDR3 bases are TGTGCCACCAGTGAACTAGCAGGCAATGAGCAGTTCTTC. It translates to CATSELAGNEQFF. The chain couples TRBV24-1 to TRBJ2-1, with D possibly being TRBD2 (6 bases). The germline V gene encodes CDR1 KGHDR and CDR2 SFDVKD. The CDR3 runs 13 residues. Trimming took off 4 bases at V and 6 bases at J, with 9 bases between the two ends.

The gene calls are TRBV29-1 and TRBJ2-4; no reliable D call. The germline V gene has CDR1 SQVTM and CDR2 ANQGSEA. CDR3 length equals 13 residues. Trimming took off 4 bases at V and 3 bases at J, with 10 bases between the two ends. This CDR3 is CSVVSVHKNIQYF. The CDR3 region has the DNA TGCAGCGTTGTAAGCGTGCACAAAAACATTCAGTACTTC.

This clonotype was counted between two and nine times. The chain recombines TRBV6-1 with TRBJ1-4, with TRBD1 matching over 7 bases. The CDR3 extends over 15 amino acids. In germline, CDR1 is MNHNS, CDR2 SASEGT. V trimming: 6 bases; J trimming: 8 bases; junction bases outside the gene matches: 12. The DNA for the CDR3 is TGTGCCAGCAGCAAGAGCCGGGACAGTGTAGAAAAACTGTTTTTT. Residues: CASSKSRDSVEKLFF.

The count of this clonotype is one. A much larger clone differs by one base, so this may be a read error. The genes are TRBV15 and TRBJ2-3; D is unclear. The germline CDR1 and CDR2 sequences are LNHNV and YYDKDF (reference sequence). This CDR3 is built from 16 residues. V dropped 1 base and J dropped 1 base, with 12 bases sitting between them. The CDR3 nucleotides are TGTGCCACCAGCAGAGGCTGGAGTGTTGGCACAGATACGCAGTATTTT. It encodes CATSRGWSVGTDTQYF.

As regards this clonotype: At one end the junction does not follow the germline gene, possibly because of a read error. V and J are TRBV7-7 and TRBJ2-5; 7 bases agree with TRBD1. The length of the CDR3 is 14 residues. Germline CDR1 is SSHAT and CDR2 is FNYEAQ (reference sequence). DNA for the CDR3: TGTGCTAGCAGCGCCGACAGGGCCAGGCAGACCCAGTACTTC. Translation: CASSADRARQTQYF.

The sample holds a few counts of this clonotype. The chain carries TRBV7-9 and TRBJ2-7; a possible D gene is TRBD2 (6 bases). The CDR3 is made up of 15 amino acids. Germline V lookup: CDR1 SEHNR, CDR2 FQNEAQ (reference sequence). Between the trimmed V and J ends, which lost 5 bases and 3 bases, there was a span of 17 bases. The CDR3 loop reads CASSPQLGGNYEQYF. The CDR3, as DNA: TGTGCCAGCAGCCCCCAACTCGGGGGTAACTACGAGCAGTACTTC. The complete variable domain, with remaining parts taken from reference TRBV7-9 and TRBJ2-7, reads DTGVSQNPRHKITKRGQNVTFRCDPISEHNRLYWYRQTLGQGPEFLTYFQNEAQLEKSRLLSDRFSAERPKGSFSTLEIQRTEQGDSAMYLCASSPQLGGNYEQYFGPGTRLTVT.

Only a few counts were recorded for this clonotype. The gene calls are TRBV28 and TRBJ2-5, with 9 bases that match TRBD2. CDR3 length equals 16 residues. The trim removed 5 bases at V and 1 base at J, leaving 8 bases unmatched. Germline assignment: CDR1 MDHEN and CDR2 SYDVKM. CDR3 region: CASSLSSGGSQETQYF. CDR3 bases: TGTGCCAGCAGTCTAAGTAGCGGGGGTTCCCAAGAGACCCAGTACTTC.

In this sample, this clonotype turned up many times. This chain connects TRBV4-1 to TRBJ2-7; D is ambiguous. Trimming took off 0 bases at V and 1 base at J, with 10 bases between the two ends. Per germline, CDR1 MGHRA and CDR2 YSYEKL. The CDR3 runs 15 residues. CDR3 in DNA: TGCGCCAGCAGCCAAGAAACAGCTAGTTCCTACGAGCAGTACTTC. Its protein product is CASSQETASSYEQYF.

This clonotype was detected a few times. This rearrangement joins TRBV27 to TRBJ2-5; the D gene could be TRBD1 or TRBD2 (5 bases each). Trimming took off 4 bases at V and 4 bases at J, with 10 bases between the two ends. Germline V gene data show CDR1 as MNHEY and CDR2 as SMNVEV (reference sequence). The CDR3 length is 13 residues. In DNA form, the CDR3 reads TGTGCCAGCAGTTGGGCAGGGACAGAGACCCAGTACTTC. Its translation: CASSWAGTETQYF.

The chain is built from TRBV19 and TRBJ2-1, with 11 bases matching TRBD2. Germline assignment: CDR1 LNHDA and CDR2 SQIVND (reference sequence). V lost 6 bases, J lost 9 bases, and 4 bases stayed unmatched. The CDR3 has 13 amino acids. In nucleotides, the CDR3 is TGTGCCAGTAGACTAGCGGGAGCCGTTGAGCAGTTCTTC. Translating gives CASRLAGAVEQFF.

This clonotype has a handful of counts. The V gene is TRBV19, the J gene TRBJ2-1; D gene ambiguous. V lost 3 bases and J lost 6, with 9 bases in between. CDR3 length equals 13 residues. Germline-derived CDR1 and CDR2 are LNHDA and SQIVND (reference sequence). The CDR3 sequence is CASSMGTINEQFF. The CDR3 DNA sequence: TGTGCCAGTAGTATGGGAACTATCAATGAGCAGTTCTTC.

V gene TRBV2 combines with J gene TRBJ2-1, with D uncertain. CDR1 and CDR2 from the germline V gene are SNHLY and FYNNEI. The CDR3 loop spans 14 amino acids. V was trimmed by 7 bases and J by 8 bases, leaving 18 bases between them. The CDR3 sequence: CASMAIAGIDEQFF. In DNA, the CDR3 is TGTGCCAGCATGGCTATCGCAGGCATCGATGAGCAGTTCTTC.

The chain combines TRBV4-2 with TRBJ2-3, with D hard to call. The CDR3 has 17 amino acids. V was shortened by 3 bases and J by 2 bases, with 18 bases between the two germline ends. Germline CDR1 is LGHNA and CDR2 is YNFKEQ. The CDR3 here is CASSQNDLTFDTDTQYF. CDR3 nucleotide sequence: TGTGCCAGCAGCCAGAACGACTTGACCTTCGACACAGATACGCAGTATTTT.

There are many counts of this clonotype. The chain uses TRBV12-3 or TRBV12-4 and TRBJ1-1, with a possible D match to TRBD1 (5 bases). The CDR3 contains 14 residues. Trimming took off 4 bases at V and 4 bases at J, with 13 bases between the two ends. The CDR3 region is CASSSDRHGTEAFF. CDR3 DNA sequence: TGTGCCAGCAGTTCTGACAGACATGGCACTGAAGCTTTCTTT.

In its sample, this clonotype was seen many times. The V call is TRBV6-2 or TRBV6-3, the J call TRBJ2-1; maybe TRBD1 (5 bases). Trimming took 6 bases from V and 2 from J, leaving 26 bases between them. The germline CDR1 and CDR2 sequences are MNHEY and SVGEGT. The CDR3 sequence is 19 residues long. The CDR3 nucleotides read TGTGCCAGCAGCCCCACGATGGCCCCTACACTGGGGCCCTACAATGAGCAGTTCTTC. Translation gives CASSPTMAPTLGPYNEQFF.

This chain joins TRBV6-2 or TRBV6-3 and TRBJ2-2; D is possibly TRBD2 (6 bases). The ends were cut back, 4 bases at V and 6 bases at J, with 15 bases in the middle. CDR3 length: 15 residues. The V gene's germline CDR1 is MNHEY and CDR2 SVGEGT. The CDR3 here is CASSSGTSLAGELFF. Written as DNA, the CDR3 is TGTGCCAGCAGTTCAGGAACTAGCCTCGCCGGGGAGCTGTTTTTT.

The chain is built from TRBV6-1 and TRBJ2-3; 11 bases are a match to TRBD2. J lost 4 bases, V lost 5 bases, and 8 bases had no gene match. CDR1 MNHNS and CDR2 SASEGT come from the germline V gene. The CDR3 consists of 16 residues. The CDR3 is CASSPLAGGPPDTQYF. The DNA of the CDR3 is TGTGCCAGCAGTCCATTAGCGGGGGGGCCCCCAGATACGCAGTATTTT.

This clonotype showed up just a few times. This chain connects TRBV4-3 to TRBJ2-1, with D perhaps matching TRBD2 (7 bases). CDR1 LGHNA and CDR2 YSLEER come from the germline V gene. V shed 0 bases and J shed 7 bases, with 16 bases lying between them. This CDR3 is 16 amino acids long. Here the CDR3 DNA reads TGCGCCAGCAGCCAAGACCCCGCGGGGGCTGGGAATGAGCAGTTCTTC. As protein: CASSQDPAGAGNEQFF.

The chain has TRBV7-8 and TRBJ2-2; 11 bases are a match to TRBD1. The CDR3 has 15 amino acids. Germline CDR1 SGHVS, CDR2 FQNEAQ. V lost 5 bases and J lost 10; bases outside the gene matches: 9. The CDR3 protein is CASSGRRTGGPELFF. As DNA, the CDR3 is TGTGCCAGCAGCGGGCGCAGGACAGGGGGCCCGGAGCTGTTTTTT. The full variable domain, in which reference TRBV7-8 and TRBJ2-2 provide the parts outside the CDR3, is GAGVSQSPRYKVAKRGQDVALRCDPISGHVSLFWYQQALGQGPEFLTYFQNEAQLDKSGLPSDRFFAERPEGSVSTLKIQRTQQEDSAVYLCASSGRRTGGPELFFGEGSRLTVL.